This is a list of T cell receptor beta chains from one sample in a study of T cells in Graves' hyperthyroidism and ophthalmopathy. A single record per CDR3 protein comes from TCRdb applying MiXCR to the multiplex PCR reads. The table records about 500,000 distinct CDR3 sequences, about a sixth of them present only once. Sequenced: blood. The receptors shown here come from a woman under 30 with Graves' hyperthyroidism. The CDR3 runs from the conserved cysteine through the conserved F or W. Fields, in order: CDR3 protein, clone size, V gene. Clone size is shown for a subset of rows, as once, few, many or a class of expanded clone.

cdr3_aa: CASSRGNYGYTF
clone_size: many
v_call: TRBV3-1

cdr3_aa: CASSFQVGVGGYTF
clone_size: many
v_call: TRBV12-3/TRBV12-4

cdr3_aa: CASSLRGDIQYF
clone_size: many
v_call: TRBV28

cdr3_aa: CASSLGGRAYNEQFF
clone_size: many
v_call: TRBV27

cdr3_aa: CATSVGVLGLAGEPGPETQYF
clone_size: many
v_call: TRBV24-1

cdr3_aa: CASSFQPHRAGNTGELFF
clone_size: .
v_call: TRBV5-1

cdr3_aa: CASSYPDSTGELFF
clone_size: .
v_call: TRBV6-9

cdr3_aa: CASSDGDRSTDTQYF
clone_size: few
v_call: TRBV2

cdr3_aa: CAGLLPGTEANYGYTF
clone_size: many
v_call: TRBV2

cdr3_aa: CSARDQVATSYNEQFF
clone_size: many
v_call: TRBV20-1

cdr3_aa: CAISESPGRGETQYF
clone_size: many
v_call: TRBV10-3

cdr3_aa: CASSRDSIYEQYF
clone_size: many
v_call: TRBV11-3

cdr3_aa: CASRQAGGVETQYF
clone_size: .
v_call: TRBV27

cdr3_aa: CASSQAGTKNTGELFF
clone_size: .
v_call: TRBV4-2

cdr3_aa: CAGSSPTSGSSYEQYF
clone_size: .
v_call: TRBV27

cdr3_aa: CASSYSRASGNTIYF
clone_size: .
v_call: TRBV6-6

cdr3_aa: CASSLGGQPQAFF
clone_size: many
v_call: TRBV7-9

cdr3_aa: CASSLWGQRVQPQHF
clone_size: few
v_call: TRBV28

cdr3_aa: CASSSTGYSNQPQHF
clone_size: few
v_call: TRBV11-2

cdr3_aa: CASMGSVPLDTQYF
clone_size: many
v_call: TRBV28

cdr3_aa: CASSPPLGGATDTQYF
clone_size: many
v_call: TRBV6-2/TRBV6-3

cdr3_aa: CASSRLAGDGEQFF
clone_size: many
v_call: TRBV2

cdr3_aa: CASSSSSPYEQYF
clone_size: few
v_call: TRBV5-1

cdr3_aa: CVTLIGTGHQPQHF
clone_size: .
v_call: TRBV28

cdr3_aa: CATSVLNTEAFF
clone_size: many
v_call: TRBV2

cdr3_aa: CASSKFRDTARGTEAFF
clone_size: many
v_call: TRBV6-1

cdr3_aa: CSARDKDSYMNTEAFF
clone_size: few
v_call: TRBV20-1

cdr3_aa: CASSLGGSNLYGYTF
clone_size: many
v_call: TRBV5-5

cdr3_aa: CASSLGRNMNTEAFF
clone_size: .
v_call: TRBV5-4

cdr3_aa: CASSYYGAGSPYNEQFF
clone_size: .
v_call: TRBV6-1

cdr3_aa: CASTSGTGGNQPQHF
clone_size: few
v_call: TRBV5-6

cdr3_aa: CASTPGASGTGELFF
clone_size: many
v_call: TRBV12-3/TRBV12-4

cdr3_aa: CASSLRPTRIGRNGANVLTF
clone_size: few
v_call: TRBV11-2

cdr3_aa: CASSYSETQQETQYF
clone_size: many
v_call: TRBV6-2/TRBV6-3

cdr3_aa: CASSYSTEGTNEQFF
clone_size: many
v_call: TRBV6-2/TRBV6-3

cdr3_aa: CASSLVAGTPTDTQYF
clone_size: few
v_call: TRBV5-1

cdr3_aa: CASHRGETQYF
clone_size: many
v_call: TRBV2

cdr3_aa: CASSSAGVPTDTQYF
clone_size: few
v_call: TRBV6-1

cdr3_aa: CASRNPRRTSGGGGNTEAFF
clone_size: .
v_call: TRBV28

cdr3_aa: CASDLTGTDTQYF
clone_size: .
v_call: TRBV5-1

cdr3_aa: CASSSGTEGEQFF
clone_size: many
v_call: TRBV5-1

cdr3_aa: CASRSPGGPGAEAFF
clone_size: few
v_call: TRBV6-1

cdr3_aa: CSDPRLRRAYNEQFF
clone_size: few
v_call: TRBV20-1

cdr3_aa: CASRLAVYQETQYF
clone_size: many
v_call: TRBV2

cdr3_aa: CASRTGEGEQYF
clone_size: few
v_call: TRBV10-2

cdr3_aa: CASRPDRVKAFF
clone_size: .
v_call: TRBV2

cdr3_aa: CASRDRQPSNTGELFF
clone_size: few
v_call: TRBV28

cdr3_aa: CASRSGLGKNTEAFF
clone_size: .
v_call: TRBV6-1

cdr3_aa: CATRRGEQETQYF
clone_size: .
v_call: TRBV24-1

cdr3_aa: CSVESMEGRTEAFF
clone_size: .
v_call: TRBV29-1

cdr3_aa: CASSLGGRAHSPLHF
clone_size: many
v_call: TRBV11-3

cdr3_aa: CASSLSYTDTQYF
clone_size: .
v_call: TRBV12-3/TRBV12-4

cdr3_aa: CATLGLTGNTEAFF
clone_size: few
v_call: TRBV19

cdr3_aa: CASSELTPTGELFF
clone_size: .
v_call: TRBV10-1